This T cell receptor beta chain emerged from a study of cytomegalovirus exposure and HLA in healthy donors. V lost 5 bases to trimming and J lost 1 base, with 13 bases between them. This CDR3 is 15 amino acids long. The germline CDR1 and CDR2 sequences are MNHEY and SMNVEV (reference sequence). The primer mix had 60 Vbeta and 13 Jbeta primers. The data were produced by immunoSEQ multiplex PCR, yet TCRdb's version contains in-frame clones alone and is incomplete. The profile covers some 140,000 clones, with around 80% appearing a single time and roughly 13% taken by the ten largest. This clone was seen a single time. Antigen unknown. Study conclusions and caveats: One variant, a missense change in DCLRE1C, was linked in a later analysis to TCR beta V- and J-gene trimming. Most of the TCR beta V segments (in an earlier analysis) were productive either about 90% or about 30% of the time. Accounts indicate the classifier identified cytomegalovirus status with strong specificity and sensitivity. In a later analysis, CMV-associated beta chains were mostly HLA-associated, it appeared.

This chain joins TRBV27 and TRBJ2-3; possible D gene TRBD2, 5 bases. The sequenced material came from PBMCs. This sequence originates from a man aged 30-40 years in good health and CMV-seropositive. The CDR3 sequence: CASSPEGGGTDTQYF. CDR3 DNA: TGTGCCAGCAGTCCAGAGGGTGGCGGCACAGATACGCAGTATTTT.